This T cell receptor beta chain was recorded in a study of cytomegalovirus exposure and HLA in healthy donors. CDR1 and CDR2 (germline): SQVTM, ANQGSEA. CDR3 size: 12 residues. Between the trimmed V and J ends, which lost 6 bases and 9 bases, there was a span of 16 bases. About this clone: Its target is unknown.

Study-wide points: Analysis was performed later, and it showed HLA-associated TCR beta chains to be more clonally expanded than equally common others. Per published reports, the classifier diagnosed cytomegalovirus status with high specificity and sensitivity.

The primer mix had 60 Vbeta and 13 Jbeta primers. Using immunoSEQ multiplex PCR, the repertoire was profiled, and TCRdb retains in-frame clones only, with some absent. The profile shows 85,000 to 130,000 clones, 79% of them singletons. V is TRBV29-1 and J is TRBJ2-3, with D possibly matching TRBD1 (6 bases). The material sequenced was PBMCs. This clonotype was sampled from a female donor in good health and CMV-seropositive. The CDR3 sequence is CSVPSGTTTQYF. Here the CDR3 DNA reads TGCAGCGTACCCTCCGGGACAACCACGCAGTATTTT.